This T cell receptor (beta chain) was captured in a study of T cell responses to AZD1222 COVID-19 vaccine listed by TCRdb under 2021. For the wider study: AZD1222 recipients whose second dose came at about 4 weeks and those whose second dose came at about 12 weeks were combined into one group, since spike-specific TCR depth and breadth did not differ between the two schedules. A total of under 250 trial participants underwent TCR sequencing, of whom under 220 had received two doses of AZD1222 and about 25 had received two doses of the MenACWY control vaccine. Trial participants were enrolled by age into subgroups of 18-55, 56-69 and 70-plus years, and around 150, 28 and 57 TCR-sequenced participants, respectively, were included in these subgroups. On the study overall, not on this receptor specifically: Nearly half of unique spike-specific TCRs reportedly recognized epitopes outside regions mutated in the B.1.351 and B.1.1.7 variants. Only 5 to 7 AZD1222 recipients were SARS-CoV-2 seropositive at baseline, limiting conclusions about previously exposed vaccinees. Vaccine-associated CD4 TCRs spanned the whole spike protein, with dominant responses in regions 160-218 and 743-854. A significant rise in spike-specific TCR breadth and depth was observed after two AZD1222 doses relative to day 0 and relative to MenACWY recipients. Most participants were white British and females outnumbered males, and the authors suggested that clonal diversity may have been underestimated. Because no samples from the day 14 peak response were available, repertoires could be characterized only after the peak T cell response. The 56-69-year group was small, and its depth increase did not reach significance, likely because of low power.

V sheds 1 base and J sheds 8 bases, leaving 15 bases between their ends. CDR1 and CDR2, looked up from the germline V gene, are SGHRS and YFSETQ. The CDR3 measures 14 amino acids from cysteine to phenylalanine. Only the CDR3 portion is preserved as DNA: 42 bases, with reading frame beginning at the first base. With respect to this clone: The clone's antigen remains unknown. Per-nucleotide qualities are absent, and no much larger clonotype sits a single base away.

The CDR3 regions of human TCRbeta chains were analyzed by immunosequencing. As for how the authors treated the data: Repertoire TCRs were checked for matches against a reference library of SARS-CoV-2-specific TCRs that had been generated using the MIRA antigen-specificity platform. Breadth meant the fraction of unique TCRs that were SARS-CoV-2-associated, whereas depth meant the fraction of total T cells that were SARS-CoV-2-associated. Using the MIRA data, each spike-specific TCR was assigned both to the spike region to which the TCR was reactive and to a CD4 or CD8 class. Log10-transformed breadth and depth values were compared by one-way ANOVA with Sidak's multiple comparisons tests. TCRdb stores this immuneACCESS table with in-frame sequences only. Part of the clones is absent; in the studies checked, under half of the shortfall reflects unresolved V genes, and no reason is known for the rest. V and J calls and clone size are those listed in that table; D and trimming were worked out from the DNA. The sample records 90,000 to 110,000 clones, 82% of which are singletons. In total, the top ten clones hold around 5.1% of the sample.

The time point label for this specimen denotes: baseline before first vaccination. The vaccinee samples were drawn from two UK trials, COV001 and COV002, one of which was a single-blind randomized controlled phase 2/3 trial testing AZD1222 (ChAdOx1 nCoV-19) in healthy adults. For TCRbeta chain sequencing, PBMC samples from trial participants were taken at day 0 and at day 28 after the second dose. Material: peripheral blood, obtained on day 0 of AZD1222 vaccination. Recombination linked TRBV5-1 to TRBJ1-2; no D segment can be confidently identified. The source is an adult in good health. In nucleotides, the sequence is TGCGCCAGCAGCTTGCTAGGACGGGAATCCGGCTACACCTTC. Its product reads: CASSLLGRESGYTF.